This T cell receptor beta chain came from a study of T cell responses to AZD1222 COVID-19 vaccine. As for the study in general: Second-dose timings of about 4 or about 12 weeks were pooled. Overall study findings and caveats: The CD4 TCRs associated with vaccination extended across spike and predominated at 160-218 and 743-854. Possibly, clonal diversity was underestimated; donors were largely white British and included more females. Spike-specific TCR breadth rose after two AZD1222 doses, and depth rose as well.

The data were produced by immunoSEQ multiplex PCR, yet TCRdb's version contains in-frame clones alone and is incomplete. The table includes over 120,000 clones, more than 85% detected once. The V gene's germline CDR1 is SGHTA and CDR2 FQGNSA. CDR3 length: 14 residues. V lost 1 base, J lost 5 bases, and 12 bases lay in between. The count of this clone is one. The antigen is not known. This sample comprised peripheral blood, obtained on day 0 of AZD1222 vaccination. The receptor comes from an adult in good health. The genes are TRBV7-2 and TRBJ2-7, with D perhaps TRBD2 (5 bases). The CDR3 region has the DNA TGTGCCAGCAGCTTAGACGGGGTTCGGGACGAGCAGTACTTC. Protein: CASSLDGVRDEQYF.